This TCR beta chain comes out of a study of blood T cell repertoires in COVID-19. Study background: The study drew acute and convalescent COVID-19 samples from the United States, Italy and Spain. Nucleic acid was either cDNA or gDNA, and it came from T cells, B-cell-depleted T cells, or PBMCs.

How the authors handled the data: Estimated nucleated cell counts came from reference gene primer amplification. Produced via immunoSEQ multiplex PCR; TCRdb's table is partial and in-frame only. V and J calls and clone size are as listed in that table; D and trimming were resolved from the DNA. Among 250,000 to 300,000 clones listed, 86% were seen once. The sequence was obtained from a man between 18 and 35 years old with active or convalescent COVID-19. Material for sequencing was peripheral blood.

The DNA of the CDR3 is TGCAGCGTCAGGGGGCCGGGGGAGACCCAGTACTTC. Its translation: CSVRGPGETQYF. This chain links TRBV29-1 with TRBJ2-5; TRBD1 matches 8 bases. Germline lookup yields CDR1 SQVTM and CDR2 ANQGSEA. The V and J ends lost 6 bases and 5 bases, in that order; junction bases with no gene match: 5. This CDR3 is 12 amino acids long.